This is a list of T cell receptor beta chains from one sample in a study of blood T cells in healthy people across ages. One entry per CDR3 protein, called by TCRdb with MiXCR from the 5' RACE reads. The table shows fewer than 650,000 distinct CDR3 sequences, with about 27% occurring only once. The same sample was also studied in work on T cells of mothers and their children.

Specimen: blood. These receptors were taken from a boy aged 2-15 years in good health. Both conserved end residues are trimmed from each CDR3.

v_gene: TRBV7-6; CDR3aa: ASSLGRGYSYEQY
v_gene: TRBV12-3/TRBV12-4; CDR3aa: ASSFSDEKLF
v_gene: TRBV11-2; CDR3aa: ASSLGTGKNNEQF
v_gene: TRBV20-1; CDR3aa: SAVTGESVQY
v_gene: TRBV7-3; CDR3aa: ASSLRGTHASVNEQF
v_gene: TRBV7-9; CDR3aa: ASSIQGASTEAF
v_gene: TRBV5-1; CDR3aa: ASSPGLDGTDTQY
v_gene: TRBV9; CDR3aa: ASSVAGPSGTDEQF
v_gene: TRBV9; CDR3aa: ASSVGRGGPYQETQY
v_gene: TRBV7-3; CDR3aa: ASSKGQGSYNEQF
v_gene: TRBV2; CDR3aa: ASITDRGRNTEAF
v_gene: TRBV7-2; CDR3aa: ASRLGAGGETQY
v_gene: TRBV25-1; CDR3aa: ASSDSGGSYGYT
v_gene: TRBV20-1; CDR3aa: SGQRGAKTKNIQY
v_gene: TRBV20-1; CDR3aa: SARGTSGREQETQY
v_gene: TRBV20-1; CDR3aa: SATEGGSNEKLF
v_gene: TRBV19; CDR3aa: ASSRRGQEKLF
v_gene: TRBV10-3; CDR3aa: AISDGLAGARNEQF
v_gene: TRBV20-1; CDR3aa: SARDKAPVEEAF
v_gene: TRBV10-3; CDR3aa: AIREDSSYEQY
v_gene: TRBV13; CDR3aa: ASSFSFRGYT
v_gene: TRBV6-5; CDR3aa: ASSYQGWADTQY
v_gene: TRBV4-2; CDR3aa: ASSQGLAGGYEQY
v_gene: TRBV5-5; CDR3aa: ASSLIRDASSGANVLT
v_gene: TRBV6-6; CDR3aa: ASNPTDRLNEKLF
v_gene: TRBV11-2; CDR3aa: ASSGGGLGIYGYT
v_gene: TRBV13; CDR3aa: ASSHYRVYGANVLT
v_gene: TRBV5-1; CDR3aa: ASSLRLRGRRGIDEQY
v_gene: TRBV29-1; CDR3aa: SVVVTAQTQY
v_gene: TRBV20-1; CDR3aa: SARGALGVLTDTQY
v_gene: TRBV4-3; CDR3aa: ASSLPALRTSSAYEQY
v_gene: TRBV29-1; CDR3aa: SVEAAGAGSYNEQF
v_gene: TRBV27; CDR3aa: ASSLSAGLGLGTQY
v_gene: TRBV10-3; CDR3aa: AISESGRTTGELF
v_gene: TRBV20-1; CDR3aa: SARDISGAQPQH
v_gene: TRBV6-5; CDR3aa: ASSNRGSDGYT
v_gene: TRBV4-3; CDR3aa: ASSQRLAGGTDTQY
v_gene: TRBV24-1; CDR3aa: ATSETGREETQY
v_gene: TRBV7-2; CDR3aa: ASSFSGPSSYNEQF
v_gene: TRBV24-1; CDR3aa: TTSERDAKKTQY
v_gene: TRBV5-1; CDR3aa: ASSLEPSGGSETQY
v_gene: TRBV9; CDR3aa: ASSVGDTASSYVPYGYT
v_gene: TRBV5-1; CDR3aa: ASFSVAQGGYEQY
v_gene: TRBV7-8; CDR3aa: ASSISPDEQF
v_gene: TRBV7-9; CDR3aa: ASSGKGRVKNIQY
v_gene: TRBV4-2; CDR3aa: ASSQAHRDYLGRGNEQF
v_gene: TRBV7-2; CDR3aa: ASSSGTSGRVY
v_gene: TRBV27; CDR3aa: ASSLTGGHEQY
v_gene: TRBV20-1; CDR3aa: SAILAGSYVNEQF